These 3 T cell receptor beta chains were all obtained from the same sample, sequenced in a study of identical twins. TCRdb called the 5' RACE reads again in MiXCR, with one record for every CDR3 protein. The sample consists of around 550,000 distinct CDR3 sequences, 13% to 15% of them appearing once. The data were also submitted as part of a second study, on yellow fever vaccine responses in identical twins.

The sample consisted of CD4+ T cells sorted from blood. These receptors were collected from a woman aged 18 to 35 in good health.

The sample holds many counts of this clonotype. The V gene is TRBV11-2, the J gene TRBJ1-5; tentatively, D is TRBD1 (6 bases). The CDR3 length is 13 residues. CDR1 and CDR2 from the germline V gene are SGHAT and FQNNGV. V dropped 5 bases and J dropped 6 bases, with 11 bases sitting between them. The CDR3 spells CASSPTGTQPQHF. The CDR3 DNA reads TGTGCCAGCAGCCCAACAGGGACTCAGCCCCAGCATTTT.

This clonotype was recorded many times. The chain links TRBV5-1 to TRBJ1-5; D unclear. Germline V gene sequence: CDR1 SGHRS, CDR2 YFSETQ. The CDR3 has 14 amino acids. The V end was cut by 0 bases, the J end by 3 bases, with 7 bases between. CDR3 in amino acids: CASSLDGFNQPQHF. DNA of the CDR3: TGCGCCAGCAGCTTGGACGGATTCAATCAGCCCCAGCATTTT.

This clonotype was counted a few times. The rearrangement links TRBV7-9 to TRBJ2-7; 8 bases map to TRBD2. This CDR3 is built from 13 residues. V lost 5 bases to trimming and J lost 5 bases; unmatched junction nucleotides: 5. Germline CDR1 reads SEHNR; CDR2 reads FQNEAQ (reference sequence). The chain's CDR3 is CASSPTSVDEQYF. CDR3 bases: TGTGCCAGCAGCCCGACTAGCGTCGACGAGCAGTACTTC. Full variable domain (rest looked up from reference TRBV7-9 and TRBJ2-7): DTGVSQNPRHKITKRGQNVTFRCDPISEHNRLYWYRQTLGQGPEFLTYFQNEAQLEKSRLLSDRFSAERPKGSFSTLEIQRTEQGDSAMYLCASSPTSVDEQYFGPGTRLTVT.